One sample yielded the 21 T cell receptor beta chains listed below, sequenced in a study of cytomegalovirus exposure and HLA in healthy donors. The repertoire was sequenced with immunoSEQ multiplex PCR; TCRdb's copy has only in-frame clones and lacks some. The sample holds approximately 260,000 clones; around 86% are singletons and the top ten take roughly 1.2%. Source material: PBMCs. These receptors originate from a woman aged 25-40 years in good health and CMV-seropositive.

The rearrangement uses TRBV29-1 and TRBJ1-5, with D hard to call. V lost 7 bases to trimming and J lost 5 bases, with 12 bases between them. Germline V lookup: CDR1 SQVTM, CDR2 ANQGSEA. This CDR3 region has 12 residues. CDR3 nucleotides: TGCAGCGGGAGGAACGGGGATCAGCCCCAGCATTTT. Translation: CSGRNGDQPQHF.

The rearrangement uses TRBV6-4 and TRBJ2-7; TRBD2 agrees at 8 bases. The germline gives CDR1 MRHNA, CDR2 SNTAGT. Trimming at V came to 7 bases and at J to 4 bases, leaving 12 bases not matched to a gene. CDR3 length equals 15 residues. This CDR3 is CASKPKSGRVYEQYF. For the CDR3, the DNA is TGTGCCAGCAAACCAAAAAGCGGGAGAGTATACGAGCAGTACTTC.

This chain joins TRBV5-1 and TRBJ1-2; TRBD1 matches 8 bases. V lost 4 bases, J lost 7 bases, and 9 bases stayed unmatched. CDR1 SGHRS and CDR2 YFSETQ come from the germline V gene. This CDR3 is built from 14 residues. The CDR3 region is CASSQDTGGGGYTF. DNA of the CDR3: TGCGCCAGCAGCCAAGACACAGGGGGTGGTGGCTACACCTTC.

A few counts support this clone. The chain recombines TRBV11-3 with TRBJ2-7; 13 nucleotides match TRBD2. The CDR3 has 16 residues. Germline trimming cut 1 base from V and 1 base from J; bases unmatched to any gene: 1. CDR1 is SGHNT, CDR2 YENEEA, per germline. CDR3 region: CASSLGGLAGSYEQYF. For the CDR3, the DNA is TGTGCCAGCAGCTTAGGGGGACTAGCGGGGTCCTACGAGCAGTACTTC.

The J gene is TRBJ2-5, the V gene TRBV6-9, with a possible D match to TRBD2 (5 bases). Germline CDR1 MNHGY, CDR2 SVAAGI. This CDR3 region has 13 residues. Trimming shortened V by 5 bases and J by 4 bases, and 11 bases separated the two germline ends. The CDR3 reads CASSRDVRETQYF. CDR3 DNA sequence: TGTGCCAGCAGTCGGGATGTTAGAGAGACCCAGTACTTC.

The V call is TRBV19, the J call TRBJ2-3, with D possibly matching TRBD2 (5 bases). The CDR3 is 14 amino acids. CDR1 and CDR2 (germline): LNHDA, SQIVND (reference sequence). The V gene lost 5 bases and the J gene lost 5 bases, with 14 bases spanning the gap. As DNA, the CDR3 is TGTGCCAGTAGTCGCGTAGGTGGAGGAGATACGCAGTATTTT. This codes for CASSRVGGGDTQYF.

The J gene is TRBJ2-4, the V gene TRBV27; 10 nucleotides match TRBD1. CDR1 is MNHEY and CDR2 is SMNVEV in the germline V gene (reference sequence). The CDR3 sequence is 16 residues long. With 2 bases clipped from V and 6 bases from J, the junction kept 7 bases outside the gene matches. The CDR3 DNA reads as TGTGCCAGCAGTTTAGCACGGACAGGGGGGATAAACATTCAGTACTTC. This codes for CASSLARTGGINIQYF.

The V call is TRBV6-1, the J call TRBJ2-7; D perhaps matches TRBD2 (6 bases). V dropped 1 base and J dropped 2 bases, with 15 bases sitting between them. The germline CDR1 and CDR2 sequences are MNHNS and SASEGT. CDR3 length equals 16 residues. The DNA of the CDR3 is TGTGCCAGCAGTGAAGTGACGGAGGGCCCCCCCTACGAGCAGTACTTC. This translates into CASSEVTEGPPYEQYF.

V usage is TRBV29-1 and J usage is TRBJ2-7; D is unclear. The CDR3 loop spans 12 amino acids. Germline V gives CDR1 SQVTM, CDR2 ANQGSEA. Trimming took off 3 bases at V and 2 bases at J, with 8 bases between the two ends. The CDR3 nucleotides are TGCAGCGTTGAGCTGGGCCCCTACGAGCAGTACTTC. Encoded protein: CSVELGPYEQYF.

The chain carries TRBV19 and TRBJ1-4; 8 bases fit TRBD1. Germline V gives CDR1 LNHDA, CDR2 SQIVND (reference sequence). The CDR3 has 15 amino acids. The V and J ends lost 5 bases and 2 bases, in that order; junction bases with no gene match: 4. CDR3 DNA: TGTGCCAGTAGTGAGCAGGGGGCGACTAATGAAAAACTGTTTTTT. This codes for CASSEQGATNEKLFF.

V gene TRBV30 combines with J gene TRBJ1-2; D gene unclear. The CDR3 is made up of 13 amino acids. V gave up 6 bases and J gave up 4 bases, with 15 bases separating them. Per the germline V gene, CDR1 is GTSNPN and CDR2 is SVGIG (reference sequence). CDR3 in amino acids: CACPLDFPYGYTF. The CDR3 DNA reads TGTGCCTGCCCGCTGGACTTCCCCTATGGCTACACCTTC.

CDR3 sequence reads: CASSLLAGGIVYNEQFF. As DNA, the CDR3 is TGTGCCAGCAGCTTATTAGCGGGAGGGATAGTGTACAATGAGCAGTTCTTC. This chain links TRBV7-8 with TRBJ2-1, with TRBD2 identical over 11 bases. In germline, CDR1 is SGHVS, CDR2 FQNEAQ. The CDR3 consists of 17 residues. V lost 2 bases to trimming and J lost 4 bases; unmatched junction nucleotides: 7.

The chain joins TRBV21-1 to TRBJ1-5; TRBD1 was called by the table and not checked on the DNA. TRBV21-1 is a documented pseudogene. The CDR3 spans 16 residues. The CDR3 coding sequence is TGTGCCAGCAGCAAAGTGGGACAATCGGGCAATCAGCCCCAGCATTTT. This gives the protein CASSKVGQSGNQPQHF.

The genes are TRBV6-5 and TRBJ2-1; possible D gene TRBD2, 5 bases. V was trimmed by 6 bases and J by 8 bases, leaving 17 bases between them. The germline V gene has CDR1 MNHEY and CDR2 SVGAGI. This CDR3 is built from 14 residues. CDR3 sequence (DNA): TGTGCCAGCAGCGACGCCCGGGGATCCCATGAGCAGTTCTTC. Amino acid sequence: CASSDARGSHEQFF.

The chain employs TRBV28 and TRBJ2-7, with D possibly being TRBD1 (5 bases). The CDR3 has 13 residues. Trimming pared 7 bases from V and 1 base from J, leaving 11 bases between. Germline V gene data show CDR1 as MDHEN and CDR2 as SYDVKM. CDR3 sequence (DNA): TGTGCCAGCATTGCGGCAGGGTCCTACGAGCAGTACTTC. Its translation is CASIAAGSYEQYF. The full variable domain, in which reference TRBV28 and TRBJ2-7 provide the parts outside the CDR3, is DVKVTQSSRYLVKRTGEKVFLECVQDMDHENMFWYRQDPGLGLRLIYFSYDVKMKEKGDIPEGYSVSREKKERFSLILESASTNQTSMYLCASIAAGSYEQYFGPGTRLTVT.

The chain employs TRBV5-4 and TRBJ2-3; TRBD2 matches 11 bases. The CDR3 covers 17 residues. Germline CDR1 and CDR2: SGHNT and YYREEE (reference sequence). The junction had 12 bases not matched to a gene; V was cut back by 4 bases and J by 5 bases. The CDR3 coding sequence is TGTGCCAGCAGCCGGGCAGGGGGAACTAGCGGGAGAGATACGCAGTATTTT. This gives the protein CASSRAGGTSGRDTQYF.

The chain employs TRBV7-6 and TRBJ2-7; 8 nucleotides align to TRBD2. V was pared by 5 bases and J by 3 bases, with 9 bases of the junction left unmatched. The CDR3 is 15 amino acids. Germline V gene sequence: CDR1 SGHVS, CDR2 FNYEAQ. The CDR3 DNA follows: TGTGCCAGCAGCCGGGGGGGTGCGGGAAACTACGAGCAGTACTTC. Residues: CASSRGGAGNYEQYF.

The rearrangement uses TRBV2 and TRBJ2-5; 9 bases line up with TRBD1. CDR1 and CDR2 (germline): SNHLY, FYNNEI. The CDR3 is 15 residues long. Unmatched junction bases numbered 7, after V lost 4 bases and J lost 4 bases. CDR3 sequence (DNA): TGTGCCAGCAGTGCCGGGACAGGGAACGGAGAGACCCAGTACTTC. Translating gives CASSAGTGNGETQYF.

A single count supports this clone. V is TRBV18 and J is TRBJ2-1, with 10 bases lining up with TRBD1. The junction had 12 bases not matched to a gene; V was cut back by 3 bases and J by 10 bases. This CDR3 contains 16 residues. From germline, CDR1 is KGHSH and CDR2 LQKENI. CDR3: CASSPLPGQGLEEQFF. The CDR3 DNA sequence: TGTGCCAGCTCACCCCTGCCGGGACAGGGGTTAGAGGAGCAGTTCTTC.

The chain employs TRBV6-1 and TRBJ1-1; D is uncertain. The germline V gene has CDR1 MNHNS and CDR2 SASEGT. V lost 6 bases and J lost 0, with 14 bases in between. CDR3 size: 15 residues. The CDR3 DNA reads as TGTGCCAGCAGAAGTGCGGCGGGCCTGAACACTGAAGCTTTCTTT. This sequence encodes CASRSAAGLNTEAFF.

This chain uses TRBV5-1 with TRBJ1-3; 7 bases map to TRBD1. CDR3 length equals 14 residues. V dropped 4 bases and J dropped 2; count of bases not matched to a gene: 3. The germline CDR1 and CDR2 sequences are SGHRS and YFSETQ. The DNA of the CDR3 is TGCGCCAGCAGCCGAGGGACAGCTGGAAACACCATATATTTT. Translated, it gives CASSRGTAGNTIYF.